The 26 T cell receptor beta chains presented below share a single source sample, sequenced in a study of graft-versus-host responses after intestinal transplantation. No antigen is known for these receptors. Produced via immunoSEQ multiplex PCR; TCRdb's table is partial and in-frame only. The data contain roughly 120,000 clones, less than 95% of them seen just once; the ten biggest clones take up roughly 0.2%. The sequenced sample was unstimulated CD4+ T cells sorted from spleen or lymph node cells, obtained before intestinal transplant. The receptors shown here come from a human donor who received an intestinal transplant.

This clone was seen more than once but under ten times. The rearrangement links TRBV7-2 to TRBJ2-5, with TRBD1 identical over 7 bases. The CDR3 length is 16 residues. The trim removed 5 bases at V and 5 bases at J, leaving 14 bases unmatched. Germline CDR1 is SGHTA and CDR2 is FQGNSA. CDR3 protein: CASSPERTGVGETQYF. The CDR3 DNA follows: TGTGCCAGCAGCCCAGAACGCACAGGGGTAGGGGAGACCCAGTACTTC.

This chain uses TRBV18 with TRBJ1-4; 10 bases are a match to TRBD1. CDR3 length equals 15 residues. The germline V gene has CDR1 KGHSH and CDR2 LQKENI. J was trimmed by 8 bases and V by 3 bases; bases with no gene match: 6. CDR3 in DNA: TGTGCCAGCTCACCGGGGACAGGGGAAGGCGAAAAACTGTTTTTT. This codes for CASSPGTGEGEKLFF.

The genes are TRBV6-1 and TRBJ2-7; 7 bases fit TRBD1. Germline V gene data show CDR1 as MNHNS and CDR2 as SASEGT. Trimming cost V 4 bases and J 2 bases; bases outside gene matches: 5. The CDR3 spans 14 residues. The CDR3 coding sequence is TGTGCCAGCAGTGTAGCTGGGACAGCCTACGAGCAGTACTTC. This codes for CASSVAGTAYEQYF.

The V call is TRBV5-1, the J call TRBJ2-5; 10 bases map to TRBD2. V was clipped by 0 bases and J by 5 bases; unmatched bases: 10. Germline-derived CDR1 and CDR2 are SGHRS and YFSETQ. This CDR3 region has 17 residues. The CDR3 nucleotides read TGCGCCAGCAGCTTGGCCCTTCCCTCGACTAGCGGGGAGACCCAGTACTTC. It encodes CASSLALPSTSGETQYF.

The genes are TRBV11-3 and TRBJ2-1; D gene uncertain. Germline CDR1 reads SGHNT; CDR2 reads YENEEA. CDR3 length: 14 residues. The V and J ends lost 0 bases and 9 bases respectively, with 12 bases between them. Here the CDR3 reads CASSLDPVRGEQFF. DNA for the CDR3: TGTGCCAGCAGCTTAGATCCCGTCCGAGGTGAGCAGTTCTTC.

J is TRBJ2-4 and V is TRBV11-1; 8 bases are shared with TRBD2. Unmatched junction bases numbered 5, after V lost 4 bases and J lost 0 bases. Germline V gene sequence: CDR1 SGHAT, CDR2 FQDESV (reference sequence). The CDR3 has 16 amino acids. In nucleotides, the CDR3 is TGTGCCAGCAGCTCGACTAGCGTACTAGCCAAAAACATTCAGTACTTC. Protein: CASSSTSVLAKNIQYF.

The rearrangement links TRBV9 to TRBJ2-3; 12 bases are a match to TRBD2. Germline assignment: CDR1 SGDLS and CDR2 YYNGEE. V dropped 3 bases and J dropped 2; count of bases not matched to a gene: 4. CDR3 length: 16 amino acids. The CDR3 sequence: CASSAGLAGNTDTQYF. The CDR3, as DNA: TGTGCCAGCAGCGCTGGACTAGCGGGGAACACAGATACGCAGTATTTT.

J is TRBJ1-2 and V is TRBV11-2, with D maybe TRBD1 (5 bases). Per germline, CDR1 SGHAT and CDR2 FQNNGV. Trimming removed 2 bases at V and 2 bases at J, with 15 bases between. The length of the CDR3 is 16 residues. DNA of the CDR3: TGTGCCAGCAGCTTAAATTTGCTGGGGCTGAACTATGGCTACACCTTC. Protein sequence: CASSLNLLGLNYGYTF.

The chain employs TRBV29-1 and TRBJ2-3; D is possibly TRBD2 (6 bases). Germline values: CDR1 SQVTM, CDR2 ANQGSEA. V was cut by 3 bases and J by 0 bases, with 16 bases left in between. The CDR3 covers 16 residues. CDR3 residues: CSVEGSSVTSTDTQYF. In DNA, the CDR3 is TGCAGCGTTGAGGGGTCTAGCGTCACTAGCACAGATACGCAGTATTTT.

The CDR3 DNA sequence: TGTGCCAGCAGCAGTAACAGGCTCGCGGCTTTCTTT. Amino acids: CASSSNRLAAFF. V is TRBV14 and J is TRBJ1-1; a possible D gene is TRBD1 (5 bases). The V end lost 5 bases, the J end lost 11 bases, and 15 bases lay between the germline ends. This CDR3 has 12 amino acids. CDR1 is SGHDN, CDR2 FVKESK, per germline.

The chain has TRBV11-2 and TRBJ1-5; the match to TRBD1 covers 10 bases. V lost 4 bases, J lost 3 bases, and 6 bases stayed unmatched. The CDR3 runs to 16 residues. The germline gives CDR1 SGHAT, CDR2 FQNNGV. The chain's CDR3 is CASSSSGTGVNQPQHF. CDR3 nucleotide sequence: TGTGCCAGCAGCTCTTCCGGGACAGGGGTCAATCAGCCCCAGCATTTT.

The CDR3 DNA follows: TGTGCCACCAGCAGAGATCAGGGGTTTTCCTACGAGCAGTACTTC. This translates into CATSRDQGFSYEQYF. V usage is TRBV15 and J usage is TRBJ2-7, with D maybe TRBD1 (6 bases). The germline V and J ends were trimmed by 0 bases and 1 base, with 10 bases remaining between them. The CDR3 runs 15 residues. Germline CDR1 is LNHNV and CDR2 is YYDKDF (reference sequence).

This clone was counted a single time. The chain is built from TRBV5-1 and TRBJ1-4; 9 positions agree with TRBD1. The CDR3 is 14 amino acids. Germline lookup yields CDR1 SGHRS and CDR2 YFSETQ. Unmatched junction bases numbered 3, after V lost 4 bases and J lost 5 bases. The CDR3 sequence: CASSVGQGNEKLFF. CDR3 DNA: TGCGCCAGCAGCGTGGGACAGGGAAATGAAAAACTGTTTTTT. The full variable domain, rest sourced from reference TRBV5-1 and TRBJ1-4, is KAGVTQTPRYLIKTRGQQVTLSCSPISGHRSVSWYQQTPGQGLQFLFEYFSETQRNKGNFPGRFSGRQFSNSRSEMNVSTLELGDSALYLCASSVGQGNEKLFFGSGTQLSVL.

A single count supports this clone. The chain combines TRBV5-8 with TRBJ2-5; maybe TRBD2 (7 bases). V lost 1 base and J lost 4, with 17 bases in between. There are 16 residues in the CDR3. CDR1 and CDR2 from the germline V gene are SGHTS and YDEGEE. This chain's CDR3 is CASSLNGGGATETQYF. DNA for the CDR3: TGTGCCAGCAGCTTGAATGGAGGGGGGGCCACAGAGACCCAGTACTTC. The whole variable domain, filled in from reference TRBV5-8 and TRBJ2-5, reads EAGVTQSPTHLIKTRGQQATLRCSPISGHTSVYWYQQALGLGLQFLLWYDEGEERNRGNFPPRFSGRQFPNYSSELNVNALELEDSALYLCASSLNGGGATETQYFGPGTRLLVL.

This chain connects TRBV7-8 to TRBJ2-7, with TRBD1 matching 8 bases. V was pared by 1 base and J by 1 base, with 3 bases of the junction left unmatched. The CDR3 is 15 residues long. CDR1 and CDR2 from the germline V gene are SGHVS and FQNEAQ. The DNA of the CDR3 is TGTGCCAGCAGCTTAGTGTGGACAGGGTCCTACGAGCAGTACTTC. Residues: CASSLVWTGSYEQYF. The full variable domain, rest sourced from reference TRBV7-8 and TRBJ2-7, is GAGVSQSPRYKVAKRGQDVALRCDPISGHVSLFWYQQALGQGPEFLTYFQNEAQLDKSGLPSDRFFAERPEGSVSTLKIQRTQQEDSAVYLCASSLVWTGSYEQYFGPGTRLTVT.

This chain links TRBV28 with TRBJ2-2; 13 nucleotides line up with TRBD2. The germline CDR1 and CDR2 sequences are MDHEN and SYDVKM. There are 14 residues in the CDR3. J gave up 10 bases and V 5 bases, and 4 bases lay outside the gene matches. CDR3 coding DNA: TGTGCCAGCAGTAGCGGACTAGCGGGAGTGGAGCTGTTTTTT. As protein: CASSSGLAGVELFF.

This clone was counted a single time. The chain combines TRBV7-3 with TRBJ2-3; a possible D gene is TRBD2 (6 bases). The CDR3 runs to 12 residues. The V end was cut by 5 bases, the J end by 9 bases, with 12 bases between. Germline CDR1 SGHTA, CDR2 FQGTGA. CDR3 sequence (DNA): TGTGCCAGCAGCGACCCGGGGGAAACGCAGTATTTT. This gives the protein CASSDPGETQYF.

V gene TRBV5-4 combines with J gene TRBJ2-5; D is possibly TRBD2 (5 bases). CDR1 SGHNT and CDR2 YYREEE come from the germline V gene (reference sequence). The CDR3 length is 13 residues. Trimming stripped 5 bases from V and 5 bases from J, with 13 bases between. In nucleotides, the CDR3 is TGTGCCAGCAGGGAGAGATCGGGGGAGACCCAGTACTTC. It specifies CASRERSGETQYF.

J is TRBJ2-3 and V is TRBV4-1, with D tentatively TRBD2 (5 bases). Germline lookup yields CDR1 MGHRA and CDR2 YSYEKL. This CDR3 has 18 residues. V lost 1 base, J lost 1 base, and 18 bases lay in between. CDR3 DNA sequence: TGCGCCAGCAGCCAAGCTATGGGCGCGGGTGGGGGCACAGATACGCAGTATTTT. Translation gives CASSQAMGAGGGTDTQYF.

The chain recombines TRBV7-3 with TRBJ2-2, with 7 bases that match TRBD2. Per germline, CDR1 SGHTA and CDR2 FQGTGA. Trimming removed 1 base from V and 3 bases from J; junction bases left unmatched: 5. The CDR3 is 16 residues long. The CDR3 DNA is TGTGCCAGCAGCTTAAGCGGACTAGGGCACACCGGGGAGCTGTTTTTT. Its translation is CASSLSGLGHTGELFF.

This clone was recorded once. This chain joins TRBV19 and TRBJ2-7; TRBD1 matches 8 bases. The CDR3 contains 13 residues. The trim removed 10 bases at V and 4 bases at J, leaving 9 bases unmatched. Germline CDR1 is LNHDA and CDR2 is SQIVND (reference sequence). The CDR3 is CATKDRVGYEQYF. The DNA for the CDR3 is TGTGCCACCAAGGACAGGGTAGGATACGAGCAGTACTTC.

The rearrangement joins TRBV25-1 to TRBJ2-1, with 7 bases that match TRBD2. The length of the CDR3 is 14 residues. V lost 6 bases, J lost 6 bases, and 8 bases stayed unmatched. CDR1 and CDR2 (germline): MGHDK, SYGVNS. CDR3 coding DNA: TGTGCCAGCAGAGGACTAGTTCCCATCAATGAGCAGTTCTTC. Translation: CASRGLVPINEQFF.

The chain carries TRBV5-1 and TRBJ2-6; tentative D call: TRBD2 (6 bases). The CDR3 loop spans 14 amino acids. Germline assignment: CDR1 SGHRS and CDR2 YFSETQ. Trimming took 6 bases from V and 2 from J, leaving 9 bases between them. The CDR3 sequence: CASTWRAGANVLTF. The CDR3 bases are TGCGCCAGCACCTGGAGGGCTGGGGCCAACGTCCTGACTTTC. Drawing the rest from reference TRBV5-1 and TRBJ2-6, the complete variable domain is KAGVTQTPRYLIKTRGQQVTLSCSPISGHRSVSWYQQTPGQGLQFLFEYFSETQRNKGNFPGRFSGRQFSNSRSEMNVSTLELGDSALYLCASTWRAGANVLTFGAGSRLTVL.

The chain carries TRBV30 and TRBJ1-6; 10 nucleotides line up with TRBD1. Losses at the gene ends were 4 bases for V and 7 bases for J; bases not matched to a gene: 13. Germline values: CDR1 GTSNPN, CDR2 SVGIG (reference sequence). This CDR3 spans 17 amino acids. The CDR3 protein is CAWNRDRGYPLNSPLHF. DNA of the CDR3: TGTGCCTGGAACCGGGACAGGGGTTATCCCTTGAATTCACCCCTCCACTTT.

The chain has TRBV11-2 and TRBJ2-1; perhaps TRBD1 as D (5 bases). V was cut by 0 bases and J by 3 bases, with 9 bases left in between. CDR3 length: 15 amino acids. Germline V lookup: CDR1 SGHAT, CDR2 FQNNGV. For the CDR3, the DNA is TGTGCCAGCAGCTTAGAGGGGCAGGTCTACAATGAGCAGTTCTTC. Its protein product is CASSLEGQVYNEQFF.

The chain joins TRBV28 to TRBJ2-7; maybe TRBD1 (6 bases). Per germline, CDR1 MDHEN and CDR2 SYDVKM. The CDR3 loop spans 16 amino acids. V lost 1 base, J lost 0 bases, and 13 bases lay in between. CDR3 sequence: CASSLSGAQTSYEQYF. The CDR3 region has the DNA TGTGCCAGCAGTTTATCAGGGGCGCAAACCTCCTACGAGCAGTACTTC.